This T cell receptor (beta chain) was profiled in a study of CXCR3-negative and CXCR3-positive naive CD8 T cells (dated by TCRdb to about 2019). Background for the entire study: In total, approximately 150 million TRB reads were obtained, corresponding to roughly 1.5 +/- 0.3 million reads per library. Diversity and physicochemical repertoire analyses covered around 10 donors pooled from two independent experiments. The TRBV-TRBJ cluster analysis covered naive subsets from 5 or 6 donors and memory cells from 3 donors.

Based on the germline V gene (reference sequence), the CDR1 and CDR2 sequences are DFQATT and SNEGSKA. The cysteine opens and the phenylalanine closes a CDR3 of 14 amino acids. DNA is not on record. Going by frequency alone, this clonotype is medium-sized (0.01 to 0.1%); a count is unavailable. No antigen is known for it. The research as a whole found: Naive CXCR3-negative and CXCR3-positive cells from the same donor showed similar TRBV-TRBJ usage, whereas memory cells showed distinct patterns. Because CXCR3 expression was partially decreased after cryopreservation, freshly isolated PBMCs were used for most assays. Because surface CD5, which is linked to self-reactivity in mice, was comparable between the naive subsets, TCR interaction strength was also inferred from the physicochemical properties of TRB CDR3s. Both naive subsets had comparably high repertoire diversity, while memory CD8+ T cells had much lower repertoire diversity. TRB CDR3s from CXCR3-positive naive cells showed higher hydrophobicity (lower Kidera factor 4), lower energy, and higher strength and volume indices than CXCR3-negative naive cells.

For each CD8+ T cell subset, flow sorting was done in triplicate, and a few hundred thousand cells per subset went directly into RLT lysis buffer. Naive CD8+ T cells were defined stringently as CD45RO-CCR7+CD27+CD95- to exclude memory contaminants. Using standard density gradient centrifugation, peripheral blood mononuclear cells were isolated from buffy coats. A FACSAria III was used to flow-sort naive CD8+ T cells into CXCR3-negative and CXCR3-positive populations. Total RNA was extracted from sorted cells using an RNeasy Mini Kit. TCRdb records NextSeq 550 as the sequencer. The Human TCR Profiling Kit (MiLaboratory) was used to make UMI-labeled 5' RACE TRB cDNA libraries. The full amount of extracted RNA was used for cDNA synthesis, and the full amount of resulting cDNA was used for PCR amplification. The libraries were made side by side, with each library going through the same number of PCR cycles. In the source study's methods: MIGEC and MiXCR extracted about 50,000 +/- 10,000 unique UMI-labeled TRB cDNA molecules per library, requiring at least two reads per UMI. Each library averaged about 37,000 +/- 9,700 functional in-frame TRB CDR3 nucleotide clonotypes without stop codons. After downsampling to 5000 UMI-labeled TRB molecules per sample, diversity metrics, including normalized Shannon-Wiener and Chao1, were computed in VDJtools. VDJtools was used to calculate clonotype-size-weighted physicochemical properties of the central five CDR3 residues, namely interaction energy, strength, volume and Kidera factor 4. TCRdb reprocessed the public reads and reports one entry per CDR3 protein sequence, without DNA. TCRdb's processing, not the authors' own work, is the source of the V and J calls. This sample's table lists 6,000 to 7,000 distinct CDR3 sequences. 1.1% to 1.5% of the sample is taken by the ten largest.

Material for sequencing was naive CXCR3+ CD8+ T cells from blood. What this sample's cell subset or site label stands for: CD45RO-CCR7+CD27+CD95- naive CD8+ T cells expressing CXCR3 (TNR3+). The chain is made from TRBV20-1 and TRBJ2-1. The origin of this receptor is a human donor in good health. Some clones in this sample may be carry-over from other donors' samples. The CDR3 has the sequence CSASLLGTYNEQFF.